These 20 T cell receptor beta chains originate from one sample sequenced in a study of shared clonotypes between healthy human individuals. Measured with immunoSEQ multiplex PCR; TCRdb has only the in-frame clones, and not every one. The sample contains millions of clones, more than 85% of which appear only once. Sequencing was performed on naive CD4+ T cells from PBMCs. Subset: CD45RA+ positively selected. These TCRs come from a young man in good health. Some clones in this sample may be carry-over from other donors' samples.

This chain links TRBV28 with TRBJ1-6; no reliable D call. Germline assignment: CDR1 MDHEN and CDR2 SYDVKM. Trimming left V 2 bases short and J 5 bases short, with 16 bases between. CDR3 length: 17 residues. CDR3 region: CASSLGQGRMDNSPLHF. CDR3 in DNA: TGTGCCAGCAGTTTAGGCCAAGGGCGCATGGATAATTCACCCCTCCACTTT.

About this clone itself: Distinct nucleotide sequences in the sample also encode this CDR3. The rearrangement uses TRBV19 and TRBJ1-2, with D possibly TRBD1 on 5 matching bases. Trimming cost V 3 bases and J 0 bases, with 8 bases left between them. The V gene's germline CDR1 is LNHDA and CDR2 SQIVND (reference sequence). The CDR3 covers 14 residues. In nucleotides, the CDR3 is TGTGCCAGTAGTATTAGGGGCGCTAACTATGGCTACACCTTC. It translates to CASSIRGANYGYTF. The full variable domain, with the rest looked up from reference TRBV19 and TRBJ1-2, is DGGITQSPKYLFRKEGQNVTLSCEQNLNHDAMYWYRQDPGQGLRLIYYSQIVNDFQKGDIAEGYSVSREKKESFPLTVTSAQKNPTAFYLCASSIRGANYGYTFGSGTRLTVV.

The chain has TRBV2 and TRBJ1-1, with TRBD1 as a possible D gene (5 bases). V was shortened by 8 bases and J by 3 bases, with 13 bases between the two germline ends. Germline CDR1 and CDR2: SNHLY and FYNNEI. The CDR3 is made up of 13 amino acids. CDR3 sequence reads: CASGLVGDTEAFF. The CDR3 DNA reads TGTGCCAGCGGCTTGGTAGGGGACACTGAAGCTTTCTTT. The entire variable domain, with the rest obtained from reference TRBV2 and TRBJ1-1, is as follows: EPEVTQTPSHQVTQMGQEVILRCVPISNHLYFYWYRQILGQKVEFLVSFYNNEISEKSEIFDDQFSVERPDGSNFTLKIRSTKLEDSAMYFCASGLVGDTEAFFGQGTRLTVV.

The rearrangement joins TRBV2 to TRBJ2-2; D remains unclear. This CDR3 comprises 15 residues. CDR1 is SNHLY, CDR2 FYNNEI, per germline. The V gene lost 4 bases and the J gene lost 4 bases, with 13 bases spanning the gap. CDR3 protein: CASSVPSKVTGELFF. The CDR3 DNA sequence: TGTGCCAGCAGTGTACCCTCGAAAGTCACCGGGGAGCTGTTTTTT.

The chain recombines TRBV7-9 with TRBJ2-7; TRBD2 agrees at 10 bases. The CDR3 has 17 residues. The V and J ends lost 1 base and 2 bases, in that order; junction bases with no gene match: 8. The germline V gene has CDR1 SEHNR and CDR2 FQNEAQ (reference sequence). This CDR3 reads CASSLGLAGERTYEQYF. CDR3 bases: TGTGCCAGCAGCTTAGGGCTAGCGGGAGAGAGAACCTACGAGCAGTACTTC.

With respect to this clone: Distinct nucleotide sequences in the sample also encode this CDR3. This chain connects TRBV7-9 to TRBJ2-6, with TRBD1 as a possible D gene (5 bases). Germline V lookup: CDR1 SEHNR, CDR2 FQNEAQ (reference sequence). V was clipped by 5 bases and J by 0 bases, with 8 bases between them. The length of the CDR3 is 15 residues. The CDR3 is CASSTDSSGANVLTF. CDR3 nucleotides: TGTGCCAGCAGCACCGACAGCTCTGGGGCCAACGTCCTGACTTTC.

The chain combines TRBV5-1 with TRBJ2-2, with D possibly being TRBD1 (6 bases). The CDR3 length is 15 residues. CDR1 and CDR2 from the germline V gene are SGHRS and YFSETQ. Trimming left V 4 bases short and J 7 bases short, with 17 bases between. CDR3 residues: CASSTGTLGVGELFF. Written as DNA, the CDR3 is TGCGCCAGCAGCACAGGGACCCTGGGGGTCGGGGAGCTGTTTTTT.

This sequence joins TRBV11-3 and TRBJ1-1; the D gene is possibly TRBD1 (5 bases). Germline CDR1 is SGHNT and CDR2 is YENEEA. V was cut by 3 bases and J by 1 base, with 9 bases left in between. The CDR3 is 14 amino acids. CDR3 nucleotide sequence: TGTGCCAGCAGCTTCAGAGGGGAGAACACTGAAGCTTTCTTT. It specifies CASSFRGENTEAFF. Together with reference TRBV11-3 and TRBJ1-1, the CDR3 gives the full variable domain: EAGVVQSPRYKIIEKKQPVAFWCNPISGHNTLYWYLQNLGQGPELLIRYENEEAVDDSQLPKDRFSAERLKGVDSTLKIQPAELGDSAVYLCASSFRGENTEAFFGQGTRLTVV.

In this sample, this clone turned up once. A read error may account for a junction end that differs from germline. The rearrangement joins TRBV6-1 to TRBJ2-7; D not resolved. Germline-derived CDR1 and CDR2 are MNHNS and SASEGT. CDR3 length equals 12 residues. The chain's CDR3 is CVSSEVRDEQYF. The CDR3 nucleotides read TGTGTCAGCAGTGAGGTTCGTGACGAGCAGTACTTC.

Only one count was recorded for this clone. The chain links TRBV1 to TRBJ2-5; the table names TRBD2, a call not compared with the DNA. TRBV1 is described as a pseudogene. The CDR3 is made up of 18 amino acids. DNA of the CDR3: TGCACCAGCAGCCAAGATCACCCCCCCGAGCGGGGGGTGGAGACCCAGTACTTC. It specifies CTSSQDHPPERGVETQYF.

J is TRBJ1-1 and V is TRBV28; weak D call: TRBD1 (5 bases). The germline V gene has CDR1 MDHEN and CDR2 SYDVKM. This CDR3 is built from 14 residues. Trimming removed 7 bases at V and 5 bases at J, with 17 bases between. The CDR3 sequence is CASTPGGGDTEAFF. As DNA, the CDR3 is TGTGCCAGCACACCGGGCGGAGGGGATACTGAAGCTTTCTTT.

The chain links TRBV7-2 to TRBJ2-4; D may be TRBD2 (5 bases). Between the trimmed V and J ends, which lost 5 bases and 3 bases, there was a span of 20 bases. The CDR3 loop spans 17 amino acids. CDR1 is SGHTA and CDR2 is FQGNSA in the germline V gene. CDR3 DNA: TGTGCCAGCAGCCCCCTCCCTGCGCGGGTAGTCAAAAACATTCAGTACTTC. It encodes CASSPLPARVVKNIQYF.

In regard to this clone: Other DNA sequences in this specimen translate into the identical CDR3. The chain carries TRBV7-9 and TRBJ2-3, with TRBD1 identical over 7 bases. V lost 5 bases to trimming and J lost 3 bases; unmatched junction nucleotides: 2. The germline CDR1 and CDR2 sequences are SEHNR and FQNEAQ (reference sequence). The CDR3 runs to 13 residues. The CDR3 sequence: CASSPQGTDTQYF. For the CDR3, the DNA is TGTGCCAGCAGCCCACAGGGGACAGATACGCAGTATTTT.

The gene calls are TRBV2 and TRBJ1-4; tentatively, D is TRBD1 (5 bases). The CDR3 has 15 amino acids. Trimming took off 8 bases at V and 5 bases at J, with 18 bases between the two ends. CDR1 is SNHLY, CDR2 FYNNEI, per germline. The CDR3 DNA is TGTGCCAGCGTTGGTATTGGAGGGACGAATGAAAAACTGTTTTTT. This translates into CASVGIGGTNEKLFF.

The V gene is TRBV18, the J gene TRBJ2-5; 14 bases are a match to TRBD2. CDR3 length equals 19 residues. The trim removed 6 bases at V and 0 bases at J, leaving 12 bases unmatched. From germline, CDR1 is KGHSH and CDR2 LQKENI. CDR3 loop: CASSPRGTSGRTYQETQYF. CDR3 sequence (DNA): TGTGCCAGCTCCCCCCGTGGGACTAGCGGGAGAACTTACCAAGAGACCCAGTACTTC.

The chain carries TRBV5-1 and TRBJ2-7, with a possible D match to TRBD2 (6 bases). This CDR3 has 15 amino acids. The V end was cut by 3 bases, the J end by 0 bases, with 13 bases between. Germline CDR1 is SGHRS and CDR2 is YFSETQ. The CDR3 DNA is TGCGCCAGCAGCTCGGCCTCGCGGGACTCCTACGAGCAGTACTTC. This encodes CASSSASRDSYEQYF.

The J gene is TRBJ2-2, the V gene TRBV10-3; TRBD2 matches 8 bases. This CDR3 comprises 14 residues. Germline loops: CDR1 ENHRY, CDR2 SYGVKD. V lost 6 bases and J lost 8; bases outside the gene matches: 8. CDR3 loop: CAISGTRRYGELFF. The CDR3 DNA reads TGTGCCATCAGCGGGACTAGGCGGTATGGGGAGCTGTTTTTT.

The chain links TRBV6-4 to TRBJ2-6; D call uncertain. Germline V gene sequence: CDR1 MRHNA, CDR2 SNTAGT. The CDR3 runs 16 residues. With 6 bases removed from V and 0 bases from J, the gap between germline ends came to 12 bases. The CDR3 region has the DNA TGTGCCAGCAGGAGTCAGGTTCACTCTGGGGCCAACGTCCTGACTTTC. Translated: CASRSQVHSGANVLTF.

The chain combines TRBV28 with TRBJ1-1, with D tentatively TRBD1 (6 bases). V lost 6 bases and J lost 8, with 16 bases in between. Germline loops: CDR1 MDHEN, CDR2 SYDVKM. This CDR3 contains 13 residues. CDR3 protein: CASRPGVLKEAFF. The CDR3, as DNA: TGTGCCAGCAGGCCAGGGGTTCTGAAGGAAGCTTTCTTT.

This clone was recorded a few times. The chain links TRBV30 to TRBJ1-3, with no clear D. The CDR3 covers 14 residues. V gave up 1 base and J gave up 2 bases, with 9 bases separating them. The V gene's germline CDR1 is GTSNPN and CDR2 SVGIG (reference sequence). CDR3 amino acids: CAWSAATPGNTIYF. The CDR3 DNA sequence: TGTGCCTGGAGTGCAGCCACCCCTGGAAACACCATATATTTT.